These 27 T cell receptor beta chains were sequenced from one sample in a study of identical twins. TCRdb ran MiXCR on the 5' RACE reads and lists one entry per CDR3 protein. The sample includes some 600,000 distinct CDR3 sequences, just over 7% seen only once; the top ten take 1.6%. These data were also filed under a second study, of yellow fever vaccine responses in identical twins.

Specimen: PBMCs. These receptors were taken from a woman aged 18-30 years in good health.

In this sample, this clonotype turned up many times. This chain links TRBV20-1 with TRBJ2-7; possible D gene TRBD1, 5 bases. Trimming shortened V by 1 base and J by 2 bases, and 24 bases separated the two germline ends. The CDR3 covers 18 residues. Germline V gene lookup returns CDR1 DFQATT and CDR2 SNEGSKA (reference sequence). The CDR3 is CSARAGRARIMGTYEQYF. DNA for the CDR3: TGCAGTGCTAGAGCGGGCAGGGCTCGAATAATGGGGACCTACGAGCAGTACTTC.

The rearrangement uses TRBV20-1 and TRBJ2-1; D may be TRBD1 or TRBD2 (5 bases each). The CDR3 has 14 amino acids. The V and J ends lost 3 bases and 4 bases respectively, with 13 bases between them. Germline lookup yields CDR1 DFQATT and CDR2 SNEGSKA (reference sequence). The CDR3: CSARGGTEYNEQFF. CDR3 sequence (DNA): TGCAGTGCTAGGGGTGGGACCGAATACAATGAGCAGTTCTTC.

The chain combines TRBV6-2 or TRBV6-3 with TRBJ2-1; 12 bases align to TRBD2. V lost 6 bases, J lost 7 bases, and 7 bases stayed unmatched. The germline V gene has CDR1 MNHEY and CDR2 SVGEGT. This CDR3 has 15 amino acids. The CDR3 here is CASSALAGGRNEQFF. In nucleotides, the CDR3 is TGTGCCAGCAGCGCCCTAGCGGGGGGGCGTAATGAGCAGTTCTTC.

This clonotype was seen many times. In DNA, the CDR3 is TGTGCCAGCAGCTCCGGCGGCCGCACAGATACGCAGTATTTT. This codes for CASSSGGRTDTQYF. The chain carries TRBV5-4 and TRBJ2-3; D gene unclear. V was cut by 3 bases and J by 1 base, with 9 bases left in between. The CDR3 totals 14 residues. Germline lookup yields CDR1 SGHNT and CDR2 YYREEE (reference sequence).

This chain links TRBV7-8 with TRBJ2-3, with 8 positions matching TRBD2. The CDR3 sequence is 16 residues long. Germline V gene lookup returns CDR1 SGHVS and CDR2 FQNEAQ. V trimming: 1 base; J trimming: 8 bases; junction bases outside the gene matches: 11. CDR3 in amino acids: CASSLVAGGAPGTQYF. CDR3 sequence (DNA): TGTGCCAGCAGCTTAGTGGCGGGGGGTGCCCCTGGTACGCAGTATTTT.

A few counts support this clonotype. The missing conserved phenylalanine or tryptophan at the end of this CDR3 makes a read error likely. The rearrangement links TRBV6-1 to TRBJ1-1; D remains ambiguous. Germline V gene sequence: CDR1 MNHNS, CDR2 SASEGT. The CDR3 has 13 amino acids. Trimming left V 2 bases short and J 3 bases short, with 7 bases between. The CDR3 nucleotides read TGTGCCAGCAGTGAACAGGAGTACACTGAAGCTTTCTCT. Its translation: CASSEQEYTEAFS.

This clonotype was detected a few times. The CDR3 coding sequence is TGCAGTGCTAGAGATTGGGGACAGGGTCTGAACACCATATATTTT. It codes for CSARDWGQGLNTIYF. The chain joins TRBV20-1 to TRBJ1-3, with 9 nucleotides matching TRBD1. J was trimmed by 7 bases and V by 0 bases; bases with no gene match: 7. Germline CDR1 reads DFQATT; CDR2 reads SNEGSKA (reference sequence). The CDR3 has 15 amino acids.

In this sample, this clonotype turned up a few times. The chain joins TRBV2 to TRBJ2-7; D unclear. Germline values: CDR1 SNHLY, CDR2 FYNNEI. This CDR3 is built from 13 residues. Trimming left V 8 bases short and J 3 bases short, with 14 bases between. CDR3 nucleotide sequence: TGTGCCAGCGGTACTTGGGCAATCTACGAGCAGTACTTC. This encodes CASGTWAIYEQYF.

This clonotype was seen a few times. CDR3 in DNA: TGCGCCAGCAGCTTGGTGGACGAATGGGGGGCGGACTATGGCTACACCTTC. This translates into CASSLVDEWGADYGYTF. The chain recombines TRBV5-1 with TRBJ1-2, with D possibly matching TRBD1 (6 bases). Trimming removed 0 bases at V and 3 bases at J, with 18 bases between. This CDR3 is built from 17 residues. CDR1 is SGHRS and CDR2 is YFSETQ in the germline V gene.

The rearrangement uses TRBV11-2 and TRBJ2-7; TRBD2 matches 7 bases. Germline V lookup: CDR1 SGHAT, CDR2 FQNNGV. With 1 base clipped from V and 5 bases from J, the junction kept 8 bases outside the gene matches. CDR3 length: 15 residues. The CDR3 is CASSLVRGSFNEQYF. CDR3 nucleotides: TGTGCCAGCAGCTTAGTCCGCGGGAGTTTCAACGAGCAGTACTTC.

The V and J genes are TRBV6-5 and TRBJ2-3, with 11 bases aligning to TRBD2. Germline CDR1 reads MNHEY; CDR2 reads SVGAGI. The CDR3 has 19 amino acids. The V segment lost 2 bases and the J segment 1 base; nucleotides outside the gene matches: 11. CDR3 in amino acids: CASSYPGVSGRDGTDTQYF. CDR3 nucleotide sequence: TGTGCCAGCAGTTACCCGGGCGTTAGCGGGAGGGACGGCACAGATACGCAGTATTTT.

This clonotype was recorded a few times. This chain connects TRBV12-3 or TRBV12-4 to TRBJ2-7; 10 bases align to TRBD1. The CDR3 has 15 residues. Trimming at V came to 6 bases and at J to 2 bases, leaving 7 bases not matched to a gene. In DNA form, the CDR3 reads TGTGCCAGCAGCGACGACAGGGGGCGGACCTACGAGCAGTACTTC. This codes for CASSDDRGRTYEQYF.

This clonotype was recorded many times. The CDR3 nucleotides are TGCAGTGCTAGAGATTCGGGGGGAATGCCTGAAGCTTTCTTT. It specifies CSARDSGGMPEAFF. The rearrangement uses TRBV20-1 and TRBJ1-1; TRBD1 is a possible D gene (5 bases). This CDR3 region has 14 residues. Trimming took off 0 bases at V and 6 bases at J, with 14 bases between the two ends. CDR1 and CDR2 (germline): DFQATT, SNEGSKA (reference sequence).

This clonotype has ten or more counts. This chain joins TRBV5-1 and TRBJ2-4; D might be TRBD1 or TRBD2, each matching 6 bases. Germline CDR1 SGHRS, CDR2 YFSETQ. The CDR3 length is 16 residues. The germline V and J ends were trimmed by 7 bases and 4 bases, with 21 bases remaining between them. The CDR3 reads CASPGGGKRWKNIQYF. The CDR3 DNA reads as TGCGCCAGCCCCGGGGGCGGGAAGCGGTGGAAAAACATTCAGTACTTC.

The sample holds a few counts of this clonotype. V usage is TRBV5-1 and J usage is TRBJ1-2; D perhaps matches TRBD1 (5 bases). The length of the CDR3 is 14 residues. Germline V gene sequence: CDR1 SGHRS, CDR2 YFSETQ. The V end was cut by 0 bases, the J end by 8 bases, with 14 bases between. CDR3 bases: TGCGCCAGCAGCTTGGGCTGGGAGCAGGGAGGCTACACCTTC. It is translated as CASSLGWEQGGYTF.

This clonotype occurred a few times. The genes are TRBV24-1 and TRBJ2-7; D is possibly TRBD1 or TRBD2 (5 bases each). This CDR3 spans 15 amino acids. Germline V lookup: CDR1 KGHDR, CDR2 SFDVKD. V lost 4 bases and J 3 bases, leaving 15 bases between the germline ends. The CDR3 sequence is CATSDSGRGGYEQYF. CDR3 in DNA: TGTGCCACCAGTGACTCGGGAAGGGGCGGCTACGAGCAGTACTTC.

The chain joins TRBV15 to TRBJ2-1; perhaps TRBD1 as D (5 bases). The CDR3 covers 12 residues. The ends were cut back, 4 bases at V and 7 bases at J, with 8 bases in the middle. Looked up from germline, CDR1 is LNHNV and CDR2 is YYDKDF (reference sequence). In DNA, the CDR3 is TGTGCCACCAGCAAACAGGTGAATGAGCAGTTCTTC. This encodes CATSKQVNEQFF.

This chain connects TRBV7-9 to TRBJ1-6; D is perhaps TRBD1 (5 bases). Trimming removed 1 base at V and 8 bases at J, with 15 bases between. The CDR3 is made up of 16 amino acids. Germline lookup yields CDR1 SEHNR and CDR2 FQNEAQ (reference sequence). CDR3 sequence (DNA): TGTGCCAGCAGCTTAGGAGGGGCGATGATGGATTCACCCCTCCACTTT. It translates to CASSLGGAMMDSPLHF.

There are a few counts of this clonotype. The chain is built from TRBV20-1 and TRBJ2-1; a weak D match, TRBD2 (6 bases). Germline V CDR1 and CDR2: DFQATT, SNEGSKA (reference sequence). The length of the CDR3 is 15 residues. Trimming stripped 0 bases from V and 5 bases from J, with 14 bases between. For the CDR3, the DNA is TGCAGTGCTAGAGATTTCAGCGGGCCAGACAATGAGCAGTTCTTC. Protein product: CSARDFSGPDNEQFF.

V gene TRBV6-5 combines with J gene TRBJ1-2; D unclear. Trimming removed 0 bases from V and 7 bases from J, with 9 bases in between. There are 13 residues in the CDR3. Germline V lookup: CDR1 MNHEY, CDR2 SVGAGI. CDR3 bases: TGTGCCAGCAGTTACTCGATAGTAGGTGGCTACACCTTC. Its protein is CASSYSIVGGYTF.

A remark on this clonotype: One end of the junction is discordant with germline, which a read error may explain. The V and J genes are TRBV3-1 and TRBJ2-1; D perhaps matches TRBD2 (5 bases). The germline gives CDR1 LGHDT, CDR2 YNNKEL (reference sequence). The CDR3 has 17 residues. CDR3 residues: CARSPPSGRRVYNEQFF. CDR3 sequence (DNA): TGTGCCCGCAGCCCTCCATCTGGTAGGCGGGTCTACAATGAGCAGTTCTTC.

The chain has TRBV12-3 or TRBV12-4 and TRBJ1-5; D remains unclear. V was cut by 7 bases and J by 1 base, with 14 bases left in between. The CDR3 runs 15 residues. The CDR3, as DNA: TGTGCCAGCACCCAGCTTGGGATCAGCAATCAGCCCCAGCATTTT. Translation gives CASTQLGISNQPQHF.

J is TRBJ2-5 and V is TRBV2; 7 nucleotides align to TRBD2. CDR3 length: 10 amino acids. CDR1 is SNHLY and CDR2 is FYNNEI in the germline V gene. The V segment lost 8 bases and the J segment 8 bases; nucleotides outside the gene matches: 2. The CDR3 region has the DNA TGTGCCAGCCGCGGGAGAACCCAGTACTTC. This encodes CASRGRTQYF.

This clonotype was counted at least ten times. The chain is built from TRBV12-3 or TRBV12-4 and TRBJ1-6; D gene uncertain. The CDR3 totals 12 residues. The V end was cut by 5 bases, the J end by 14 bases, with 13 bases between. Here the CDR3 reads CASSPDAASLHF. The DNA of the CDR3 is TGTGCCAGCAGTCCGGACGCGGCCTCCCTCCACTTT.

This clonotype was counted only a few times. This chain joins TRBV29-1 and TRBJ2-6; D is tentatively TRBD1 or TRBD2 (5 bases each). V dropped 6 bases and J dropped 3 bases, with 12 bases sitting between them. The CDR3 consists of 14 residues. Germline CDR1 and CDR2: SQVTM and ANQGSEA. CDR3 bases: TGCAGCGTAGACGTGGGGGTTGGGGCCAACGTCCTGACTTTC. Translated, it gives CSVDVGVGANVLTF.

This clonotype was recorded at least ten times. The V and J genes are TRBV12-3 or TRBV12-4 and TRBJ1-1; 10 positions match TRBD1. Trimming removed 5 bases from V and 4 bases from J; junction bases left unmatched: 7. This CDR3 is 15 amino acids long. The CDR3 loop is CASSPRQGAGTEAFF. CDR3 bases: TGTGCCAGCAGTCCCCGACAGGGGGCGGGCACTGAAGCTTTCTTT.

This clonotype turned up a few times. This chain joins TRBV20-1 and TRBJ2-7; perhaps TRBD2 as D (6 bases). This CDR3 has 16 residues. Looked up from germline, CDR1 is DFQATT and CDR2 is SNEGSKA (reference sequence). V was trimmed by 2 bases and J by 9 bases, leaving 26 bases between them. DNA for the CDR3: TGCAGTGCTAGACTCCCGACGGGGGAGGTGGATATAGGGCAGTACTTC. Its protein product is CSARLPTGEVDIGQYF.